A selection of T cell receptor beta chains follows, all from one sample in a study of T-cell memory formation after mild COVID-19. TCRdb reprocessed the 5' RACE reads with MiXCR, giving one entry per CDR3 protein. The sample has approximately 150,000 distinct CDR3 sequences; less than 20% are singletons. The sequenced sample was PBMCs or a T cell subset sorted from them (not recorded which). These receptor sequences come from an adult woman who had mild COVID-19 (a few samples of this study predate the infection). Cell type and time point are not known. Each CDR3 is given with its conserved first and last residue. Fields, in order: clone size, D gene, J gene, V gene, CDR3 DNA, CDR3 protein. A D gene is named only where the DNA matches it firmly. Some rows mark clone size as missing; the rest say once, few, many or name a class of expanded clone.

. TRBD2 TRBJ2-1 TRBV7-8 TGTGCCAGCACCATGGGACTAGCGGGAGTGAATGAGCAGTTCTTC CASTMGLAGVNEQFF
. . TRBJ2-3 TRBV7-6 TGTGCCAGCAGCTCAACTCAGGGTCTTGTGGCAGATACGCAGTATTTT CASSSTQGLVADTQYF
. . TRBJ1-3 TRBV6-5 TGTGCCAGCAGAAGAAACAGGGCCGGGTCTGGAAACACCATATATTTT CASRRNRAGSGNTIYF
. . TRBJ2-3 TRBV29-1 TGCAGCGGGTCAGGGGAAGGGGGCACAGATACGCAGTATTTT CSGSGEGGTDTQYF
. TRBD1 TRBJ1-4 TRBV5-1 TGCGCCAGCAGCCGTGACAGGGTTGGATTGAATGAAAAACTGTTTTTT CASSRDRVGLNEKLFF
few TRBD1 TRBJ2-1 TRBV7-8 TGTGCCAGCAGCTCCGTCCCGGGACAGGGAGGCAATGAGCAGTTCTTC CASSSVPGQGGNEQFF
. TRBD2 TRBJ2-4 TRBV12-3/TRBV12-4 TGTGCCAGCAGCCCTAGACGACTAGCGGGAAAAAACATTCAGTACTTC CASSPRRLAGKNIQYF
few . TRBJ2-3 TRBV6-1 TGTGCCAGCAGTGATCGGATTAACAGCCCCACAGATACGCAGTATTTT CASSDRINSPTDTQYF
few . TRBJ2-2 TRBV12-3/TRBV12-4 TGTGCCAGCAGTTTACATGGGACAACTGGAGGGGAGCTGTTTTTT CASSLHGTTGGELFF
. . TRBJ1-2 TRBV7-2 TGTGCCAGCAGCTCCGCGTTAGGATCGAACTATGGCTACACCTTC CASSSALGSNYGYTF
many TRBD2 TRBJ2-3 TRBV7-2 TGTGCCAGCAGACCCACTAGCGGGAGTATGGATACGCAGTATTTT CASRPTSGSMDTQYF
. . TRBJ1-2 TRBV6-2/TRBV6-3 TGTGCCAGCACCCAAACGGCGAACGGCTACACCTTC CASTQTANGYTF
. TRBD1 TRBJ1-1 TRBV12-3/TRBV12-4 TGTGCCAGCAGGTCCGGGACAGAACGTCCGAACACTGAAGCTTTCTTT CASRSGTERPNTEAFF
few . TRBJ2-3 TRBV20-1 TGCAGTGCTAGGGGTAGCGCAGATACGCAGTATTTT CSARGSADTQYF
. . TRBJ1-2 TRBV2 TGTGCCAGCAGGAACCACGAGGGACCAGGGGGCTACACCTTC CASRNHEGPGGYTF
many TRBD2 TRBJ2-1 TRBV5-6 TGTGCCAGCAGCACGGGTGGGCCTAGCGGGCACAATGAGCAGTTCTTC CASSTGGPSGHNEQFF
many . TRBJ2-7 TRBV30 TGTGCCTGGAGTCTCGGCTTCTACGAGCAGTACTTC CAWSLGFYEQYF
few TRBD2 TRBJ2-2 TRBV18 TGTGCCAGCTCATTTGCAGCGGGAGCGAACACCGGGGAGCTGTTTTTT CASSFAAGANTGELFF
. . TRBJ2-7 TRBV12-3/TRBV12-4 TGTGCCAGCAGTATTCGGACGGAGACCTACGAGCAGTACTTC CASSIRTETYEQYF
. TRBD2 TRBJ2-3 TRBV5-1 TGCGCCAGCAGCTTGGCTAGCGGGGCGACAGATACGCAGTATTTT CASSLASGATDTQYF
few TRBD2 TRBJ2-7 TRBV10-3 TGTGCCATCAGTGATCGGAGGGAGGGCCTCGAGCAGTACTTC CAISDRREGLEQYF
few . TRBJ2-7 TRBV20-1 TGCAGTGCTAGAGACTCCTACGAGCAGTACTTC CSARDSYEQYF
many . TRBJ2-2 TRBV7-3 TGTGCCAGCAGCTTAGAAACCGGGGAGCTGTTTTTT CASSLETGELFF
few TRBD1 TRBJ2-3 TRBV5-1 TGCGCCAGCTCCGGGGGTCAGGGGGCTTTTGTCGCAGATACGCAGTATTTT CASSGGQGAFVADTQYF
. TRBD2 TRBJ2-5 TRBV20-1 TGCAGTGCTAGAGGACTAGCGGAAGAGACCCAGTACTTC CSARGLAEETQYF
many . TRBJ2-7 TRBV7-8 TGTGCCAGCAGGACCGGGACTGCCTCCTACGAGCAGTACTTC CASRTGTASYEQYF
many . TRBJ2-1 TRBV7-2 TGTGCCAGCAGCTTAGGAGCTAGCCCATACAATGAGCAGTTCTTC CASSLGASPYNEQFF
. . TRBJ1-2 TRBV10-3 TGTGCCATCAGTGAGGGTGAGCGGAACTATGGCTACACCTTC CAISEGERNYGYTF
few . TRBJ1-4 TRBV18 TGTGCCAGCTCACCCCTCGACAGGCCTAATGAAAAACTGTTTTTT CASSPLDRPNEKLFF
few TRBD2 TRBJ2-3 TRBV12-3/TRBV12-4 TGTGCCAGCAGCACTAGCGGGAGGACGGCAGATACGCAGTATTTT CASSTSGRTADTQYF
many . TRBJ2-7 TRBV7-2 TGTGCCAGCAGCTTAGGGGGGGCGTCCTCCTACGAGCAGTACTTC CASSLGGASSYEQYF
. . TRBJ2-1 TRBV11-2 TGTGCCAGCAGCTTAGCGGGAGTCAACAATGAGCAGTTCTTC CASSLAGVNNEQFF
. TRBD2 TRBJ2-5 TRBV6-5 TGTGCCAGCAGTTTCAGCGGGAGCGAAGAAGAGACCCAGTACTTC CASSFSGSEEETQYF
. . TRBJ1-5 TRBV5-5 TGTGCCAGCAGCTCCTCGGGCAATCAGCCCCAGCATTTT CASSSSGNQPQHF
. . TRBJ2-7 TRBV29-1 TGCAGCGTTCGCGGGGCCGTGGGGGAGCAGTACTTC CSVRGAVGEQYF
. . TRBJ1-1 TRBV29-1 TGCAGCGTTCTAAACCTCCTCTCAATGAACACTGAAGCTTTCTTT CSVLNLLSMNTEAFF
. . TRBJ2-2 TRBV7-8 TGTGCCAGCAGCTTTGACGGAATTGGCGGGGAGCTGTTTTTT CASSFDGIGGELFF
. TRBD2 TRBJ2-5 TRBV2 TGTGCCAGCACCCTCGATCTAGCGGGGCGAGAGACCCAGTACTTC CASTLDLAGRETQYF
. . TRBJ1-5 TRBV4-1 TGCGCCAGCAGCCAAGATCGGGGCCCAATGGGGCAGCCCCAGCATTTT CASSQDRGPMGQPQHF
few TRBD2 TRBJ2-1 TRBV7-2 TGTGCCAGCAGCTTATCCACTAGCGGGAGAGTCGATGAGCAGTTCTTC CASSLSTSGRVDEQFF
many TRBD2 TRBJ2-7 TRBV12-3/TRBV12-4 TGTGCCAGCAGTTTAGGCGGGGGTATGGGAGAGCAGTACTTC CASSLGGGMGEQYF
. TRBD1 TRBJ1-2 TRBV24-1 TGTGCCACCACCTCCGGGGGACAGAACTATGGCTACACCTTC CATTSGGQNYGYTF
. . TRBJ2-7 TRBV6-1 TGTGCCAGCAGGGTCGGGGGCCGGGAGCAGTACTTC CASRVGGREQYF
few TRBD2 TRBJ2-7 TRBV15 TGTGCCACCAGCAGAGCCCCGACTAGCGGGGGGGCCTTTCGTTACGAGCAGTACTTC CATSRAPTSGGAFRYEQYF
. . TRBJ2-3 TRBV5-1 TGCGCCAGCAGCTTGATCGGGGGCGTCACCACAGATACGCAGTATTTT CASSLIGGVTTDTQYF